These T cell receptor beta chains were read from a single sample in a study of beta chain features in type 1 diabetes. Produced via immunoSEQ multiplex PCR; TCRdb's table is partial and in-frame only. Among about 930,000 clones, roughly 17% were seen once, and the ten largest hold 0.023%. The sequencing sample was made of naive CD4+ T cells from blood. The receptors come from a woman aged 18-30 years in good health. CDR3s include the opening cysteine and the closing phenylalanine or tryptophan. A D gene is named only where the DNA matches it firmly. Expanded clones are given a class, and other clones once, few, many or no size at all.

CDR3 DNA: TGTGCCAGCAGCTTAGGCGGGAGAGAGTACAATGAGCAGTTCTTC; CDR3 protein: CASSLGGREYNEQFF; J gene: TRBJ2-1; D gene: TRBD2; V gene: TRBV7-2; clone size: -
CDR3 DNA: TGTGCCAGCAGCTTAGGCTTAGCGGGAGGGCAAGAGACCCAGTACTTC; CDR3 protein: CASSLGLAGGQETQYF; J gene: TRBJ2-5; D gene: TRBD2; V gene: TRBV11-2; clone size: -
CDR3 DNA: TGTGCCAGCAGTGAAGCTCCGGCGGGAGCCTATGAGCAGTTCTTC; CDR3 protein: CASSEAPAGAYEQFF; J gene: TRBJ2-1; D gene: TRBD2; V gene: TRBV6-1; clone size: few
CDR3 DNA: TGTGCCAGCTCACCACCGAGCGGGAGTATGAATGAGCAGTTCTTC; CDR3 protein: CASSPPSGSMNEQFF; J gene: TRBJ2-1; D gene: TRBD2; V gene: TRBV18; clone size: few
CDR3 DNA: TGTGCCATCAAGGGATCGGGGGCGCAGTACTTC; CDR3 protein: CAIKGSGAQYF; J gene: TRBJ2-7; D gene: -; V gene: TRBV10-3; clone size: many
CDR3 DNA: TGTGCCAGCTCAGGACTAGTATCAGATACGCAGTATTTT; CDR3 protein: CASSGLVSDTQYF; J gene: TRBJ2-3; D gene: TRBD2; V gene: TRBV18; clone size: few
CDR3 DNA: TGCGCCAGCAGCCAGGGACTAGCGGGAGATACGCAGTATTTT; CDR3 protein: CASSQGLAGDTQYF; J gene: TRBJ2-3; D gene: TRBD2; V gene: TRBV5-1; clone size: -
CDR3 DNA: TGTGCCAGCAGCTCTAAAAACTCTGGAAACACCATATATTTT; CDR3 protein: CASSSKNSGNTIYF; J gene: TRBJ1-3; D gene: -; V gene: TRBV7-9; clone size: -
CDR3 DNA: TGTGCCAGCAGCCCTCGGACAGGGGGGAATGAAAAACTGTTTTTT; CDR3 protein: CASSPRTGGNEKLFF; J gene: TRBJ1-4; D gene: TRBD1; V gene: TRBV14; clone size: -
CDR3 DNA: TGCAGTGCTAGAGATCGTGAGCAGTTCTTC; CDR3 protein: CSARDREQFF; J gene: TRBJ2-1; D gene: -; V gene: TRBV20-1; clone size: few
CDR3 DNA: TGTGCCAGCTCAGTACTGGACAGCGCAACTAATGAAAAACTGTTTTTT; CDR3 protein: CASSVLDSATNEKLFF; J gene: TRBJ1-4; D gene: -; V gene: TRBV18; clone size: few
CDR3 DNA: TGTGCCAGCAGCACTGACGGGAGGGCCATAGATACGCAGTATTTT; CDR3 protein: CASSTDGRAIDTQYF; J gene: TRBJ2-3; D gene: TRBD2; V gene: TRBV7-9; clone size: -
CDR3 DNA: TGTGCCAGCAGTTACCTAGCGGGAGAATCGGAGACCCAGTACTTC; CDR3 protein: CASSYLAGESETQYF; J gene: TRBJ2-5; D gene: TRBD2; V gene: TRBV6-5; clone size: -